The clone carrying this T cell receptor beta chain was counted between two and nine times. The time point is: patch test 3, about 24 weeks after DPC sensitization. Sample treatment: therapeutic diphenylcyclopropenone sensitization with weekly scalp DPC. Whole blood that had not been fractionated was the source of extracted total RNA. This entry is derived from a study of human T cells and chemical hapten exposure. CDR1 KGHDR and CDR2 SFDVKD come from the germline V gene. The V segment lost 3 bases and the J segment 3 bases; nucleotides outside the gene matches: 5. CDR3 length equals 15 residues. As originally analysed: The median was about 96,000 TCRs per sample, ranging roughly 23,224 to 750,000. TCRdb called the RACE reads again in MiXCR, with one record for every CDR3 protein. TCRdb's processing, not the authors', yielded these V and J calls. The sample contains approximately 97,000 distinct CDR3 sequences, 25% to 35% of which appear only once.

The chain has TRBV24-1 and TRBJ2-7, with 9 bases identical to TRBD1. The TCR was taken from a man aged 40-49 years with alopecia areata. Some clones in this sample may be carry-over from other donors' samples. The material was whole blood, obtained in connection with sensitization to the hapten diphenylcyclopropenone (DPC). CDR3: CATSDPGTGHYEQYF. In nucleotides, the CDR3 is TGTGCCACCAGTGATCCCGGGACAGGGCACTACGAGCAGTACTTC.